This passage covers 23 T cell receptor beta chains from one sample sequenced in a study of tumor and adjacent non-tumor tissue in lung cancer. No cell sorting was done before RNA was extracted from the tissue. Distant lung tissue was collected more than 3 cm away from the tumor edge. Three rounds of nested PCR, following a modified ARM-PCR protocol, produced the TCRbeta library. TCRdb independently ran MiXCR on the multiplex PCR reads; one entry per CDR3 protein. The data show 110,000 or so distinct CDR3 sequences, about 63% seen once. The sequencing sample was made of distant non-tumor lung tissue. The receptors derive from a man aged 55 to 70 with non-small cell lung cancer.

The V call is TRBV4-3, the J call TRBJ2-2; perhaps TRBD2 as D (6 bases). V gave up 6 bases and J gave up 4 bases, with 15 bases separating them. Germline assignment: CDR1 LGHNA and CDR2 YSLEER. This CDR3 is 15 amino acids long. The CDR3 region is CASSPNGTGTGELFF. CDR3 coding DNA: TGCGCCAGCAGTCCTAATGGGACTGGCACCGGGGAGCTGTTTTTT.

The chain joins TRBV24-1 to TRBJ2-2; D is ambiguous. Per the germline V gene, CDR1 is KGHDR and CDR2 is SFDVKD. The CDR3 covers 14 residues. V lost 9 bases to trimming and J lost 3 bases, with 13 bases between them. The CDR3 region is CATQWQLHTGELFF. The CDR3 DNA follows: TGTGCCACCCAATGGCAGCTGCACACCGGGGAGCTGTTTTTT.

With regard to this clonotype: A much larger clone differs by one base, so this may be a read error. V is TRBV28 and J is TRBJ1-1; 7 bases align to TRBD1. This CDR3 region has 14 residues. Germline lookup yields CDR1 MDHEN and CDR2 SYDVKM. The CDR3 DNA reads as TGTTCCAGCAGTCCCCAGGGGGGGACCACTGAAGCTTTCTTT. It encodes CSSSPQGGTTEAFF.

The V call is TRBV2, the J call TRBJ1-1; D is unclear. This CDR3 is 14 amino acids long. CDR1 and CDR2 (germline): SNHLY, FYNNEI. Trimming cost V 3 bases and J 1 base, with 9 bases left between them. The CDR3 DNA reads as TGTGCCAGCAGTGATTTCCTCGGGAACACTGAAGCTTTCTTT. Amino acid sequence: CASSDFLGNTEAFF.

Turning to this clonotype: The junction and the germline gene differ at one end; a read error may be behind it. The rearrangement joins TRBV11-3 to TRBJ2-1; TRBD2 aligns across 8 bases. CDR3 length: 16 amino acids. Germline V CDR1 and CDR2: SGHNT, YENEEA. CDR3 DNA: TGTGCCAGCAGCCCCCAACCATTAGCGGGACAACACGAGCAGTCCTTC. Encoded protein: CASSPQPLAGQHEQSF.

With respect to this clonotype: A junction end diverges from the germline sequence, so it may reflect a read error. The chain is built from TRBV29-1 and TRBJ2-2; TRBD2 matches at 8 bases. Germline CDR1 SQVTM, CDR2 ANQGSEA. This CDR3 is 15 amino acids long. CDR3 region: CGVVSGGRNIGELFF. The CDR3 DNA sequence: TGCGGCGTTGTAAGCGGGGGCCGTAACATCGGGGAGCTGTTTTTT.

A few counts support this clonotype. A read error may explain this, as a much larger clone is one base away. The V and J genes are TRBV20-1 and TRBJ1-2; D unresolved. Germline loops: CDR1 DFQATT, CDR2 SNEGSKA (reference sequence). CDR3 length equals 13 residues. This chain's CDR3 is CSAPSPAKYGYTF. In DNA form, the CDR3 reads TGCAGTGCTCCCAGCCCTGCTAAATATGGCTACACCTTC.

About this clonotype: The conserved phenylalanine or tryptophan normally closing the CDR3 is absent here, so this likely arose from a read error. The chain joins TRBV11-2 to TRBJ2-5, with 11 bases aligning to TRBD1. The V gene end was trimmed by 4 bases and the J gene end by 4 bases; junction bases not matched to a gene: 5. Germline assignment: CDR1 SGHAT and CDR2 FQNNGV. This CDR3 contains 15 residues. CDR3 nucleotide sequence: TGTGCCAGCAGCTCAGCCGGGACAGGGGGAGAGACCCAGTACATC. Protein: CASSSAGTGGETQYI.

This clonotype ranks as medium-sized. This sequence joins TRBV11-3 and TRBJ2-3, with no clear D. Trimming left V 1 base short and J 3 bases short, with 5 bases between. The germline gives CDR1 SGHNT, CDR2 YENEEA. The length of the CDR3 is 13 residues. Here the CDR3 reads CASSLGETDTQYF. The DNA for the CDR3 is TGTGCCAGCAGCTTAGGAGAGACAGATACGCAGTATTTT.

V is TRBV11-2 and J is TRBJ2-2, with D perhaps TRBD1 (6 bases). The CDR3 runs 16 residues. In germline, CDR1 is SGHAT, CDR2 FQNNGV. The CDR3 is CVRSPQGTYNTGELFF. Here the CDR3 DNA reads TGTGTCAGGAGCCCCCAAGGGACATACAACACCGGGGAGCTGTTTTTT.

The DNA of the CDR3 is TGCAGTGTTAGGAAACTAGCGGGGGCCCAAGAGACCCAGTACTTC. It is translated as CSVRKLAGAQETQYF. J is TRBJ2-5 and V is TRBV20-1; TRBD2 aligns across 11 bases. This CDR3 has 15 amino acids. V trimming: 7 bases; J trimming: 1 base; junction bases outside the gene matches: 8. Germline V gene lookup returns CDR1 DFQATT and CDR2 SNEGSKA (reference sequence).

Details on this clonotype: One junction end disagrees with the germline gene, perhaps due to a read error. V is TRBV6-6 and J is TRBJ2-7; D is uncertain. The CDR3 runs 13 residues. Per germline, CDR1 MNHNY and CDR2 SVGAGI (reference sequence). The CDR3: CGSTYQRVYEQYF. In DNA, the CDR3 is TGTGGCAGCACTTACCAAAGGGTCTACGAGCAGTACTTC.

With regard to this clonotype: The junction departs from the called germline gene at one end, perhaps through a read error. The rearrangement joins TRBV11-3 to TRBJ2-5; no definite D call. The CDR3 loop spans 14 amino acids. Germline CDR1 and CDR2: SGHNT and YENEEA. The CDR3 DNA sequence: TGTACCAGCAGCTTAGAATCGGGTCGAGAGACCCAGTACTTT. Translated, it gives CTSSLESGRETQYF.

The table lists this clonotype with a few counts. A single base separates this from a much larger clone, so it may be a read error. The V gene is TRBV6-2 or TRBV6-3, the J gene TRBJ2-5; maybe TRBD2 (6 bases). CDR3 size: 14 residues. Per the germline V gene, CDR1 is MNHEY and CDR2 is SVGEGT. This chain's CDR3 is CASELLRGGEIQYF. The CDR3 coding sequence is TGTGCCAGCGAACTACTACGGGGAGGAGAGATCCAGTACTTC.

Of note for this clonotype: A much larger clone differs from this one at a single base, so this may be a read error. J is TRBJ2-2 and V is TRBV5-1; no clear D. The length of the CDR3 is 15 residues. Germline CDR1 reads SGHRS; CDR2 reads YFSETQ. V shed 1 base and J shed 4 bases, with 11 bases lying between them. CDR3 coding DNA: TGCGCCAGCAGCTTGAACACGCGAGGCACCGGGGAGCTGTTTTTT. This gives the protein CASSLNTRGTGELFF.

In the case of this clonotype: Relative to the germline gene, one junction end is altered; a read error may explain this. J is TRBJ2-7 and V is TRBV20-1; no definite D call. There are 13 residues in the CDR3. In germline, CDR1 is DFQATT, CDR2 SNEGSKA (reference sequence). CDR3 loop: CSASLALGNEQHF. The DNA for the CDR3 is TGCAGTGCTTCCCTGGCCCTAGGGAACGAGCAGCACTTC.

The rearrangement links TRBV4-2 to TRBJ1-2; weak D call: TRBD1 (6 bases). Germline assignment: CDR1 LGHNA and CDR2 YNFKEQ. This CDR3 is built from 13 residues. V gave up 8 bases and J gave up 7 bases, with 17 bases separating them. The CDR3 DNA follows: TGTGCCAGCGACCAAGTGTCAGGGGCTGGCTACACCTTC. Protein product: CASDQVSGAGYTF.

Points on this clonotype: The junction shows a germline mismatch at one end, possibly a read error. The chain combines TRBV14 with TRBJ2-5; the match to TRBD2 covers 7 bases. Germline loops: CDR1 SGHDN, CDR2 FVKESK. The length of the CDR3 is 17 residues. The CDR3, as DNA: TGTGCCAGCATCCAAAGGGACTACCTTGTAGAGTTCGAGACCCAGTACTTC. Residues: CASIQRDYLVEFETQYF.

Concerning this clonotype: One junction end does not reproduce the germline sequence, and a read error may be involved. The rearrangement links TRBV4-1 to TRBJ2-2; possibly TRBD2 for D (5 bases). CDR1 and CDR2 (germline): MGHRA, YSYEKL. The CDR3 runs to 17 residues. DNA of the CDR3: TGCGCCAGCAGCCAAGAGGAAGGGAGACCAAACACCTGGGAGCCGTCTTTT. Its protein is CASSQEEGRPNTWEPSF.

This clonotype occurred once. One end of the junction fails to match germline, which may point to a read error. The CDR3 DNA reads TGTGCCAACAGCCAAGATGGTGGCAGGGGGAACATTCAATACTTC. Its protein product is CANSQDGGRGNIQYF. The genes are TRBV4-2 and TRBJ2-4; 7 bases align to TRBD1. Germline V CDR1 and CDR2: LGHNA, YNFKEQ. The CDR3 extends over 15 amino acids.

Regarding this clonotype: A much larger clone lies a single base off, so this may be a read error. This chain joins TRBV6-6 and TRBJ2-1; D unresolved. The CDR3 totals 14 residues. Between the trimmed V and J ends, which lost 0 bases and 6 bases, there was a span of 9 bases. CDR1 MNHNY and CDR2 SVGAGI come from the germline V gene (reference sequence). The chain's CDR3 is CASSYSHHSNEQFF. For the CDR3, the DNA is TGTGCCAGCAGTTACTCGCACCATTCCAATGAGCAGTTCTTC.

This clonotype was recorded many times. The chain recombines TRBV6-1 with TRBJ1-2; D ambiguous. CDR1 and CDR2 from the germline V gene are MNHNS and SASEGT. The length of the CDR3 is 11 residues. V was clipped by 5 bases and J by 4 bases, with 5 bases between them. The CDR3 sequence: CASSPLYGYTF. Written as DNA, the CDR3 is TGTGCCAGCAGTCCCCTCTATGGCTACACCTTC.

This clonotype showed up just once. Given a much more abundant clone one base away, this may be a read error. The chain combines TRBV28 with TRBJ1-2, with 7 bases identical to TRBD1. The CDR3 contains 14 residues. Per germline, CDR1 MDHEN and CDR2 SYDVKM. The trim removed 6 bases at V and 4 bases at J, leaving 8 bases unmatched. The CDR3 nucleotides are TGTGCCAGCAGAGTTTTGGGACAGACCTATGGCTACACCTTC. It yields the protein CASRVLGQTYGYTF.